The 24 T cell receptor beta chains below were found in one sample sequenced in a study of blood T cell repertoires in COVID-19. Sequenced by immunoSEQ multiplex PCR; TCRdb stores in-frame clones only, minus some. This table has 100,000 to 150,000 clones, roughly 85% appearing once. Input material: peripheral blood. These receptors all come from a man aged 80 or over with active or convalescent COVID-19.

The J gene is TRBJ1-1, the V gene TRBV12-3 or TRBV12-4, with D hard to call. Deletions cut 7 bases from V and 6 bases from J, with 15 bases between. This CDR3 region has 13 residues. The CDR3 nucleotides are TGTGCCAGCATACTAAGCTCAAAGGCTGAAGCTTTCTTT. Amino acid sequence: CASILSSKAEAFF.

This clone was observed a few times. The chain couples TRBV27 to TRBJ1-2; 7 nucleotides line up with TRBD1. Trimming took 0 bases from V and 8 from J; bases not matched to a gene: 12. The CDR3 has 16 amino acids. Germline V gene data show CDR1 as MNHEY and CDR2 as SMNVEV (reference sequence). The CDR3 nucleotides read TGTGCCAGCAGTTTATCCGTGACAGGGAGTAAGGGAGGCTACACCTTC. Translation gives CASSLSVTGSKGGYTF.

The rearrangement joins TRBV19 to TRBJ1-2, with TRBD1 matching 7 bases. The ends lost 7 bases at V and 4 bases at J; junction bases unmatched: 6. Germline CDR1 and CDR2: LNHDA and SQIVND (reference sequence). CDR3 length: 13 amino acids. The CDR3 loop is CASNYDRAYGYTF. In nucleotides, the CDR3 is TGTGCCAGTAACTATGACAGGGCCTATGGCTACACCTTC.

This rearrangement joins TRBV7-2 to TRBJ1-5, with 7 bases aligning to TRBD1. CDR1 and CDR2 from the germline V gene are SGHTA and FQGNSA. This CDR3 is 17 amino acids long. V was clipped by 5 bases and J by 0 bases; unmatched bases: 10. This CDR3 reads CASSKRDSSVSNQPQHF. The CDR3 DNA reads TGTGCCAGCAGCAAGAGGGACAGCTCGGTTAGCAATCAGCCCCAGCATTTT.

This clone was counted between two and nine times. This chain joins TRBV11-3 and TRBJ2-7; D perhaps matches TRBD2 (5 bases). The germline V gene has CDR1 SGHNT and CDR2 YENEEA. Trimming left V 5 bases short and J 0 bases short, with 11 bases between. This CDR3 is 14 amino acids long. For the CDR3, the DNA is TGTGCCAGCAGCGTACGGAGCGGCTCCTACGAGCAGTACTTC. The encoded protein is CASSVRSGSYEQYF.

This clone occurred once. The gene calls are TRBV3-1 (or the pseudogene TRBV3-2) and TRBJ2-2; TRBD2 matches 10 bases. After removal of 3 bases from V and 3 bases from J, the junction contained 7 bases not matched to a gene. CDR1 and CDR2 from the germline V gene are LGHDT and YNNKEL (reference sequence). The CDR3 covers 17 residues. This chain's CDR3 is CASSQPGLATYTGELFF. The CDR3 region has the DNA TGTGCCAGCAGCCAGCCGGGACTAGCGACCTACACCGGGGAGCTGTTTTTT.

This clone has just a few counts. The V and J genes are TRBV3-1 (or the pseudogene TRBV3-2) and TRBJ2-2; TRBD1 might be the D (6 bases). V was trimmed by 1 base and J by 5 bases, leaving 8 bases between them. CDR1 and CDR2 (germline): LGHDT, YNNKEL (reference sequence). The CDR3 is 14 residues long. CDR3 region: CASSQGGTTGELFF. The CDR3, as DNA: TGTGCCAGCAGCCAAGGGGGGACAACCGGGGAGCTGTTTTTT.

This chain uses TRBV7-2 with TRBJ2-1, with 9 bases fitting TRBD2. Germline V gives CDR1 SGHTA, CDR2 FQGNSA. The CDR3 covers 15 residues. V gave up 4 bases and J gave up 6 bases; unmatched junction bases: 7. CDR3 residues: CASSWGGGARNEQFF. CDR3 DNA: TGTGCCAGCAGCTGGGGCGGGGGGGCCCGCAATGAGCAGTTCTTC.

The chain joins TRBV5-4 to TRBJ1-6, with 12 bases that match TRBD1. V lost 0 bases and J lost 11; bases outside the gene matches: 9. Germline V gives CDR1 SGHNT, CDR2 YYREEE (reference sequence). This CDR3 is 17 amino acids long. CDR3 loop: CASSLGVGTGGWTPLHF. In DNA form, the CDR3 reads TGTGCCAGCAGCTTGGGAGTGGGGACAGGGGGCTGGACACCCCTCCACTTT.

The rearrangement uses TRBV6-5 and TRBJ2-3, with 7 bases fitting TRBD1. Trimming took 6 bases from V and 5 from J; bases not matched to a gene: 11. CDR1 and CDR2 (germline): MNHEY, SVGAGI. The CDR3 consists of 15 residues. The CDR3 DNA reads TGTGCCAGCAGGCGACAGGGTCATGATAGAGATACGCAGTATTTT. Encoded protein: CASRRQGHDRDTQYF.

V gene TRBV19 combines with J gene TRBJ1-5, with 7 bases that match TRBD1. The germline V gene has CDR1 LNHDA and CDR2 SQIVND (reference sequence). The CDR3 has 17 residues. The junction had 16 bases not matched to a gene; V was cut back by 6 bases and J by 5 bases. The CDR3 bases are TGTGCCAGTAGCAAGGCTCCATTTGACAGGGTAGATCAGCCCCAGCATTTT. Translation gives CASSKAPFDRVDQPQHF.

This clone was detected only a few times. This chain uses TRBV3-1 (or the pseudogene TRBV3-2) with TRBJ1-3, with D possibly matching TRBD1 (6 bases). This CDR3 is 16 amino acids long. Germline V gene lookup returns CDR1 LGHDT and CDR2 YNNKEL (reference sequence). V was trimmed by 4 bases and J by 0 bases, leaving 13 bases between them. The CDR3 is CASSPLSQGSGNTIYF. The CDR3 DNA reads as TGTGCCAGCAGCCCACTTTCACAGGGCTCTGGAAACACCATATATTTT.

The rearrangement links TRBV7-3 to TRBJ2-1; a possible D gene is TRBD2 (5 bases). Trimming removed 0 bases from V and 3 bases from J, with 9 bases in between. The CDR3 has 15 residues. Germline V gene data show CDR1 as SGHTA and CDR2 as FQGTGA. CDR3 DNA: TGTGCCAGCAGCTTAACAAGCGGAAACTACAATGAGCAGTTCTTC. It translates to CASSLTSGNYNEQFF.

The CDR3 nucleotides read TGCGCCAGCAGCTTGGGTCCAACAGGGGGCACAGATACGCAGTATTTT. Protein sequence: CASSLGPTGGTDTQYF. V usage is TRBV5-1 and J usage is TRBJ2-3; 7 bases match TRBD1. This CDR3 is built from 16 residues. V gave up 0 bases and J gave up 1 base; unmatched junction bases: 5. Germline V gives CDR1 SGHRS, CDR2 YFSETQ.

The CDR3 is CASSLTTGSNSPLHF. In DNA form, the CDR3 reads TGTGCCAGCAGCTTAACGACAGGGTCTAATTCACCCCTCCACTTT. The chain joins TRBV7-3 to TRBJ1-6, with 7 nucleotides matching TRBD1. Germline lookup yields CDR1 SGHTA and CDR2 FQGTGA. With V trimmed by 0 bases and J by 6 bases, 2 bases remained unmatched. The CDR3 is 15 residues long. Looking up the rest from reference TRBV7-3 and TRBJ1-6 gives the full variable domain: GAGVSQTPSNKVTEKGKYVELRCDPISGHTALYWYRQSLGQGPEFLIYFQGTGAADDSGLPNDRFFAVRPEGSVSTLKIQRTERGDSAVYLCASSLTTGSNSPLHFGNGTRLTVT.

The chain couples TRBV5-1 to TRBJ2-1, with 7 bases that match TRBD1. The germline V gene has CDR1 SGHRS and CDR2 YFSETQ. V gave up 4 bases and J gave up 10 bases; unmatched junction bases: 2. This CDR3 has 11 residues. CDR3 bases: TGCGCCAGCAGCCCGGACAGGGAGCAGTTCTTC. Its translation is CASSPDREQFF.

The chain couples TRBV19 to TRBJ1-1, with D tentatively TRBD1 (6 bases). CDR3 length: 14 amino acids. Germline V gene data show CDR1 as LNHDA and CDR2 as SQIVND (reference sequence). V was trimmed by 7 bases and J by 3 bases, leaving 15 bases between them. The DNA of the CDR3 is TGTGCCAGTAAATTACAGGGCGCGGACACTGAAGCTTTCTTT. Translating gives CASKLQGADTEAFF.

The CDR3, as DNA: TGTGCCAGCAGTTACTCCAGGACACTACGCAATCAGCCCCAGCATTTT. Translated, it gives CASSYSRTLRNQPQHF. The chain is built from TRBV6-2 or TRBV6-3 and TRBJ1-5; a weak D match, TRBD1 (5 bases). The CDR3 length is 16 residues. From germline, CDR1 is MNHEY and CDR2 SVGEGT. Trimming removed 0 bases at V and 2 bases at J, with 11 bases between.

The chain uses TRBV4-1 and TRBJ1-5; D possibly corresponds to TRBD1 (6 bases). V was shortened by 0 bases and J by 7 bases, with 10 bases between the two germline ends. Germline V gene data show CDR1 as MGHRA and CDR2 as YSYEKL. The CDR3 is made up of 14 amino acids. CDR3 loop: CASSQEGGAQPQHF. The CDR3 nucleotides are TGCGCCAGCAGCCAAGAGGGGGGGGCCCAGCCCCAGCATTTT.

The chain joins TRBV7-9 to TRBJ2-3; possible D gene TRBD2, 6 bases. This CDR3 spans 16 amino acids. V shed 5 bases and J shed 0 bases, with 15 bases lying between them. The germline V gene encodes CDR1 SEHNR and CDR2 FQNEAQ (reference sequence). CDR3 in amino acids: CASSNLALGSTDTQYF. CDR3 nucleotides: TGTGCCAGCAGCAATCTAGCGCTTGGGAGCACAGATACGCAGTATTTT. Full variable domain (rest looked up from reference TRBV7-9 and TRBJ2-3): DTGVSQNPRHKITKRGQNVTFRCDPISEHNRLYWYRQTLGQGPEFLTYFQNEAQLEKSRLLSDRFSAERPKGSFSTLEIQRTEQGDSAMYLCASSNLALGSTDTQYFGPGTRLTVL.

The CDR3 spells CASSLQNTGELFF. DNA for the CDR3: TGTGCCAGCAGCTTACAGAACACCGGGGAGCTGTTTTTT. The chain is built from TRBV11-3 and TRBJ2-2; no definite D call. V dropped 2 bases and J dropped 1 base, with 2 bases sitting between them. CDR1 is SGHNT, CDR2 YENEEA, per germline. This CDR3 is built from 13 residues.

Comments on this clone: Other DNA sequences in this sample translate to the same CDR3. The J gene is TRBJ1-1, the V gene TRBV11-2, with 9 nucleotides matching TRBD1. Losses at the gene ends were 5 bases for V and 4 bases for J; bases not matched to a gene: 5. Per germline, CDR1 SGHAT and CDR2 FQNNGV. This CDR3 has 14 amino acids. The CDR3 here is CASSLGQGSTEAFF. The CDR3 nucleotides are TGTGCCAGCAGCCTCGGACAGGGGAGCACTGAAGCTTTCTTT.

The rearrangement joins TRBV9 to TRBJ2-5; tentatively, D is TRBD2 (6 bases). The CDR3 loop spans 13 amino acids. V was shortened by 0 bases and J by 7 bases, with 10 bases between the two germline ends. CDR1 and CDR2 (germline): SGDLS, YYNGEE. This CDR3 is CASSVVPEGTQYF. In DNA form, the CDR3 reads TGTGCCAGCAGCGTAGTCCCGGAGGGGACCCAGTACTTC.

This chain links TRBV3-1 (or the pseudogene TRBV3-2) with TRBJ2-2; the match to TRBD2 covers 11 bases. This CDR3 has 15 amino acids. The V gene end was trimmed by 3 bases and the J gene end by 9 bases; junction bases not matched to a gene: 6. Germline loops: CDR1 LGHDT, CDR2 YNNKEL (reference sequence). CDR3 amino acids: CASSQPLAGGRELFF. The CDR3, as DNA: TGTGCCAGCAGCCAGCCCCTAGCGGGGGGTCGGGAGCTGTTTTTT.